This T cell receptor (beta chain) was sequenced in a study of cytomegalovirus exposure and HLA in healthy donors. Whole-study results and caveats: In an earlier analysis, productive rearrangement rates for most beta V segments clustered near 87% or 30%. One later analysis reportedly identified an Asian-associated ancestry cluster that showed fewer N-insertions than the approximately 700-donor mean. The listing of roughly 160 TCR beta chains classed them as cytomegalovirus-associated. Cytomegalovirus status was reportedly diagnosed by the classifier with high sensitivity and specificity.

As for this clone: What it recognizes is unknown. The same CDR3 can be traced to other DNA sequences in this sample.

This CDR3 contains 13 residues. CDR1 is KGHSH and CDR2 is LQKENI in the germline V gene. The ends were cut back, 3 bases at V and 0 bases at J, with 6 bases in the middle. PCR employed 60 Vbeta and 13 Jbeta primers. Produced via immunoSEQ multiplex PCR; TCRdb's table is partial and in-frame only. The sample has about 170,000 clones, 70% to 85% seen once. This TCR derives from a man between 18 and 35 years old in good health and CMV-seronegative. The chain couples TRBV18 to TRBJ2-7, with D perhaps TRBD1 (6 bases). The specimen was PBMCs. The CDR3 nucleotides read TGTGCCAGCTCACCGGACAGCTCCTACGAGCAGTACTTC. Encoded protein: CASSPDSSYEQYF. Together with reference TRBV18 and TRBJ2-7, the CDR3 gives the full variable domain: NAGVMQNPRHLVRRRGQEARLRCSPMKGHSHVYWYRQLPEEGLKFMVYLQKENIIDESGMPKERFSAEFPKEGPSILRIQQVVRGDSAAYFCASSPDSSYEQYFGPGTRLTVT.